A single sample gave rise to the 6 T cell receptor beta chains below, sequenced in a study of blood T cell repertoires in COVID-19. The repertoire was sequenced with immunoSEQ multiplex PCR; TCRdb's copy has only in-frame clones and lacks some. The table includes fewer than 250,000 clones, around four fifths detected once. The sequencing input was peripheral blood. Receptor source: a woman in her 70s with active or convalescent COVID-19.

The V and J genes are TRBV11-2 and TRBJ1-1; D is ambiguous. Germline-derived CDR1 and CDR2 are SGHAT and FQNNGV. The V and J ends lost 5 bases and 0 bases respectively, with 10 bases between them. The CDR3 has 14 amino acids. The CDR3 loop reads CASSPRRLNTEAFF. In DNA form, the CDR3 reads TGTGCCAGCAGCCCCAGGCGTCTGAACACTGAAGCTTTCTTT.

The chain is built from TRBV7-9 and TRBJ2-7; 10 bases line up with TRBD2. The ends lost 1 base at V and 2 bases at J; junction bases unmatched: 5. Germline V gene data show CDR1 as SEHNR and CDR2 as FQNEAQ (reference sequence). This CDR3 comprises 16 residues. CDR3 loop: CASSLGGTSVPYEQYF. The CDR3 DNA follows: TGTGCCAGCAGCTTAGGGGGGACTAGCGTGCCCTACGAGCAGTACTTC. Full variable domain (outside the CDR3, taken from reference TRBV7-9 and TRBJ2-7): DTGVSQNPRHKITKRGQNVTFRCDPISEHNRLYWYRQTLGQGPEFLTYFQNEAQLEKSRLLSDRFSAERPKGSFSTLEIQRTEQGDSAMYLCASSLGGTSVPYEQYFGPGTRLTVT.

The chain carries TRBV7-8 and TRBJ2-4, with D possibly TRBD1 on 5 matching bases. This CDR3 comprises 13 residues. V lost 5 bases and J lost 2, with 7 bases in between. The germline V gene has CDR1 SGHVS and CDR2 FQNEAQ. CDR3 amino acids: CASSRQPKNIQYF. CDR3 in DNA: TGTGCCAGCAGCAGACAGCCCAAAAACATTCAGTACTTC.

The chain joins TRBV19 to TRBJ2-7, with 10 bases that match TRBD2. CDR1 and CDR2 from the germline V gene are LNHDA and SQIVND (reference sequence). The CDR3 is 14 amino acids. V was pared by 5 bases and J by 2 bases, with 3 bases of the junction left unmatched. The CDR3 DNA reads TGTGCCAGTAGTCTAGCGGGAGCCGCCTACGAGCAGTACTTC. Residues: CASSLAGAAYEQYF. Complete variable domain (other parts from reference TRBV19 and TRBJ2-7): DGGITQSPKYLFRKEGQNVTLSCEQNLNHDAMYWYRQDPGQGLRLIYYSQIVNDFQKGDIAEGYSVSREKKESFPLTVTSAQKNPTAFYLCASSLAGAAYEQYFGPGTRLTVT.

This clone is a singleton in its sample. The V and J genes are TRBV5-1 and TRBJ2-7, with a weak D call TRBD1 (6 bases). V lost 0 bases and J lost 2, with 9 bases in between. Germline V gene data show CDR1 as SGHRS and CDR2 as YFSETQ. The CDR3 loop spans 14 amino acids. This chain's CDR3 is CASSLDRDAYEQYF. The CDR3 nucleotides are TGCGCCAGCAGCTTGGACAGGGACGCCTACGAGCAGTACTTC.

The J gene is TRBJ2-1, the V gene TRBV27; 13 positions match TRBD2. The germline CDR1 and CDR2 sequences are MNHEY and SMNVEV (reference sequence). V lost 6 bases, J lost 7 bases, and 9 bases stayed unmatched. CDR3 length equals 16 residues. CDR3 nucleotide sequence: TGTGCCAGCAGCCCTTCACTAGCGGGGGGGCTGAATGAGCAGTTCTTC. The encoded protein is CASSPSLAGGLNEQFF.